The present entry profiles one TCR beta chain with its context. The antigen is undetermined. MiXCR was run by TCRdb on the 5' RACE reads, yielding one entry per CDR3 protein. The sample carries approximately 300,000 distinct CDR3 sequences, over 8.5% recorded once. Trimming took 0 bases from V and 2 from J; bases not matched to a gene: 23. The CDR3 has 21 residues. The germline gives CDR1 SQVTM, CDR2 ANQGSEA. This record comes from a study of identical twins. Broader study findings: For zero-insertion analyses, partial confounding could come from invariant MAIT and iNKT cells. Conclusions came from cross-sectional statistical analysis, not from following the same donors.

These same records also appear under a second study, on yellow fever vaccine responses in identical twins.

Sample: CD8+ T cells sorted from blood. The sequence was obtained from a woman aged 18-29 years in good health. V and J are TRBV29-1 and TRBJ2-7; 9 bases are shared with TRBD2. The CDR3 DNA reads TGCAGCGTTGAAGATAGCGGGAGTGAAATGCAGACTTTCTTCAGGACCTACGAGCAGTACTTC. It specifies CSVEDSGSEMQTFFRTYEQYF.